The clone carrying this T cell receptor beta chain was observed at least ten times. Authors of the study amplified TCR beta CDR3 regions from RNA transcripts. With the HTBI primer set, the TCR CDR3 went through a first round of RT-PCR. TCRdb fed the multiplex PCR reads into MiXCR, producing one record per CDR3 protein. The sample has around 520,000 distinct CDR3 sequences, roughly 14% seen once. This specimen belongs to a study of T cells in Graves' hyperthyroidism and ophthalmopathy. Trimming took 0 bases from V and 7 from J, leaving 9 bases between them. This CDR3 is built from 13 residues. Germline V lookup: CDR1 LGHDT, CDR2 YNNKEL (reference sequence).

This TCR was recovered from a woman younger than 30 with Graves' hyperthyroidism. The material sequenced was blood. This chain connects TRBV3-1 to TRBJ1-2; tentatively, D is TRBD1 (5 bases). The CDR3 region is CASSQEGLGGYTF. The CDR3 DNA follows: TGTGCCAGCAGCCAAGAGGGGCTGGGTGGCTACACCTTC.